This entry is about one T cell receptor (beta chain). The antigen is unknown. All the people who gave samples were healthy bone marrow donors. PCR employed 60 Vbeta and 13 Jbeta primers. TCRdb keeps only in-frame clones here, not all; method: immunoSEQ multiplex PCR. The sample carries hundreds of thousands of clones, approximately 68% recorded once. These data come from a study of cytomegalovirus exposure and HLA in healthy donors. General study results and limits: Compared with the roughly 730-donor mean, an Asian-associated ancestry cluster reportedly had fewer N-insertions, according to a later analysis. Later work showed greater clonal expansion in HLA-associated TCR beta chains than in equally common others.

The CDR3 is made up of 15 amino acids. Germline V lookup: CDR1 SGHRS, CDR2 YFSETQ. V lost 1 base, J lost 3 bases, and 13 bases lay in between. V gene TRBV5-1 combines with J gene TRBJ1-1; tentative D call: TRBD1 (5 bases). The sequence came from a woman in her 30s in good health and CMV-seronegative. The source material was PBMCs. The CDR3 sequence: CASSLTDGGYTEAFF. CDR3 in DNA: TGCGCCAGCAGCTTGACTGACGGGGGTTACACTGAAGCTTTCTTT.